The 27 T cell receptor beta chains listed next were all sequenced from one sample in a study of blood T cells in healthy people across ages. Primed by a sample-barcoded 5' primer and a J-beta primer mix, a second PCR proceeded for 7 to 11 cycles. TCRdb independently ran MiXCR on the 5' RACE reads; one entry per CDR3 protein. Found here are 500,000 to 550,000 distinct CDR3 sequences, 24% of them singletons; the top ten hold just over 8.5%. This sample was also put to use in a study of T cells of mothers and their children.

Sequenced input: blood. The receptors were gathered from a boy under 18 in good health.

The genes are TRBV29-1 and TRBJ2-1; possibly TRBD2 for D (6 bases). CDR3 length equals 17 residues. Germline-derived CDR1 and CDR2 are SQVTM and ANQGSEA. Trimming stripped 3 bases from V and 4 bases from J, with 22 bases between. CDR3 nucleotide sequence: TGCAGCGTTGACCCAATTTCTAGTAGCGGAGAATACAATGAGCAGTTCTTC. This gives the protein CSVDPISSSGEYNEQFF.

This clonotype showed up just once. The chain employs TRBV29-1 and TRBJ1-1, with D possibly matching TRBD1 (5 bases). The CDR3 totals 14 residues. CDR1 and CDR2 from the germline V gene are SQVTM and ANQGSEA. CDR3 DNA sequence: TGCAGTGTCAGACGACAGTTATCGAACACTGAAGCTTTCTTT. Encoded protein: CSVRRQLSNTEAFF.

The chain carries TRBV7-3 and TRBJ2-2; D is unresolved. V shed 5 bases and J shed 6 bases, with 7 bases lying between them. The CDR3 length is 12 residues. Germline V gene lookup returns CDR1 SGHTA and CDR2 FQGTGA. CDR3 nucleotides: TGTGCCAGCAGCCCCTATTCCGGGGAGCTGTTTTTT. Residues: CASSPYSGELFF.

This clonotype was recorded a few times. The chain has TRBV7-2 and TRBJ2-7; D perhaps matches TRBD2 (5 bases). This CDR3 is built from 19 residues. Germline loops: CDR1 SGHTA, CDR2 FQGNSA. V lost 1 base, J lost 0 bases, and 22 bases lay in between. DNA for the CDR3: TGTGCCAGCAGCTTAGTACGTCCTGGTGGAGGCTCCAGCTCCTACGAGCAGTACTTC. This encodes CASSLVRPGGGSSSYEQYF.

This rearrangement joins TRBV9 to TRBJ1-4; D is ambiguous. V lost 0 bases, J lost 4 bases, and 10 bases lay in between. This CDR3 contains 15 residues. Germline V gene sequence: CDR1 SGDLS, CDR2 YYNGEE. In DNA, the CDR3 is TGTGCCAGCAGCGTAGGAGGTTCTCTTAATGAAAAACTGTTTTTT. Its protein is CASSVGGSLNEKLFF.

This clonotype was counted between two and nine times. The rearrangement uses TRBV3-1 and TRBJ2-5; 9 nucleotides match TRBD1. TRBJ2-7 explains the end of the DNA better; the J call may be wrong. This CDR3 is built from 16 residues. Germline V CDR1 and CDR2: LGHDT, YNNKEL (reference sequence). The DNA of the CDR3 is TGTGCCAGCAGCCACCTAGGGACAGGGAGGGCCTACGAGCAGTACTTC. Amino acid sequence: CASSHLGTGRAYEQYF.

The chain joins TRBV12-3 or TRBV12-4 to TRBJ1-5; D is uncertain. This CDR3 is built from 15 residues. V was pared by 4 bases and J by 2 bases, with 12 bases between. The CDR3 here is CASSSRLPRNQPQHF. CDR3 DNA: TGTGCCAGCAGTTCGCGCCTACCCCGCAATCAGCCCCAGCATTTT.

This clonotype was seen a few times. V usage is TRBV7-9 and J usage is TRBJ1-5, with 7 bases matching TRBD1. CDR1 SEHNR and CDR2 FQNEAQ come from the germline V gene (reference sequence). V lost 4 bases, J lost 0 bases, and 15 bases stayed unmatched. CDR3 size: 19 residues. The CDR3 DNA sequence: TGTGCCAGCAGCTCAACCAGACGGGACAGAGATCATAGCAATCAGCCCCAGCATTTT. The encoded protein is CASSSTRRDRDHSNQPQHF.

The CDR3: CSVRTGDHTDTQYF. The CDR3 nucleotides are TGCAGCGTACGGACAGGGGACCACACAGATACGCAGTATTTT. The V call is TRBV29-1, the J call TRBJ2-3, with TRBD1 matching over 9 bases. V shed 6 bases and J 2 bases; nucleotides not matched to a gene: 6. Germline V CDR1 and CDR2: SQVTM, ANQGSEA. The CDR3 contains 14 residues.

A few counts support this clonotype. The chain joins TRBV7-3 to TRBJ2-5, with D uncertain. The J call may not be correct, given that the DNA end is closer to TRBJ2-1. The CDR3 extends over 13 amino acids. Germline values: CDR1 SGHTA, CDR2 FQGTGA. CDR3 DNA: TGTGCCAGCAGCTCTTATACCAACAATGAGCAGTTCTTC. Translation gives CASSSYTNNEQFF.

The genes are TRBV7-2 and TRBJ2-3; 11 bases are a match to TRBD2. Trimming removed 1 base from V and 2 bases from J; junction bases left unmatched: 2. There are 16 residues in the CDR3. Germline assignment: CDR1 SGHTA and CDR2 FQGNSA. CDR3 nucleotide sequence: TGTGCCAGCAGCTTAGTTAGCGGGAGGGCCACAGATACGCAGTATTTT. Its protein is CASSLVSGRATDTQYF. Complete variable domain (other parts from reference TRBV7-2 and TRBJ2-3): GAGVSQSPSNKVTEKGKDVELRCDPISGHTALYWYRQSLGQGLEFLIYFQGNSAPDKSGLPSDRFSAERTGGSVSTLTIQRTQQEDSAVYLCASSLVSGRATDTQYFGPGTRLTVL.

The V call is TRBV11-2, the J call TRBJ2-5; 15 bases line up with TRBD2. Trimming at V came to 5 bases and at J to 4 bases, leaving 14 bases not matched to a gene. The CDR3 sequence is 19 residues long. CDR1 is SGHAT, CDR2 FQNNGV, per germline. The CDR3 DNA reads TGTGCCAGCAGCCCCCGAAGGACTAGCGGGAGGGCTGATCGAGAGACCCAGTACTTC. It specifies CASSPRRTSGRADRETQYF.

This clonotype turned up a few times. This sequence joins TRBV19 and TRBJ2-7; D may be TRBD2 (5 bases). The V and J ends lost 1 base and 2 bases respectively, with 9 bases between them. Germline V gene sequence: CDR1 LNHDA, CDR2 SQIVND (reference sequence). This CDR3 contains 14 residues. CDR3 sequence: CASSIGPGTYEQYF. CDR3 coding DNA: TGTGCCAGTAGTATAGGTCCGGGAACCTACGAGCAGTACTTC. Combining the CDR3 with reference TRBV19 and TRBJ2-7 gives the whole variable domain DGGITQSPKYLFRKEGQNVTLSCEQNLNHDAMYWYRQDPGQGLRLIYYSQIVNDFQKGDIAEGYSVSREKKESFPLTVTSAQKNPTAFYLCASSIGPGTYEQYFGPGTRLTVT.

V is TRBV15 and J is TRBJ2-5; D is unresolved. Germline CDR1 reads LNHNV; CDR2 reads YYDKDF (reference sequence). CDR3 length: 13 amino acids. The V and J ends lost 8 bases and 5 bases respectively, with 15 bases between them. Written as DNA, the CDR3 is TGTGCCACCGGCCCTCAGACGCAGGAGACCCAGTACTTC. Translation: CATGPQTQETQYF. Looking up the rest from reference TRBV15 and TRBJ2-5 gives the full variable domain: DAMVIQNPRYQVTQFGKPVTLSCSQTLNHNVMYWYQQKSSQAPKLLFHYYDKDFNNEADTPDNFQSRRPNTSFCFLDIRSPGLGDTAMYLCATGPQTQETQYFGPGTRLLVL.

This clonotype was seen a few times. The chain carries TRBV30 and TRBJ2-1; possible D gene TRBD2, 7 bases. The CDR3 runs 14 residues. The V end was cut by 1 base, the J end by 7 bases, with 14 bases between. The germline V gene has CDR1 GTSNPN and CDR2 SVGIG (reference sequence). The CDR3 sequence: CAWSGGGAGNEQFF. CDR3 nucleotides: TGTGCCTGGAGTGGAGGGGGGGCCGGTAATGAGCAGTTCTTC.

In its sample, this clonotype was seen a few times. The rearrangement links TRBV20-1 to TRBJ2-3, with 13 nucleotides matching TRBD2. Per germline, CDR1 DFQATT and CDR2 SNEGSKA (reference sequence). V lost 4 bases and J lost 6; bases outside the gene matches: 7. The CDR3 covers 15 residues. The CDR3 DNA reads as TGCAGTGCTATCTCGACTAGCGGGAGGACCGATACGCAGTATTTT. Amino acids: CSAISTSGRTDTQYF.

The gene calls are TRBV4-3 and TRBJ1-1; D uncertain. This CDR3 spans 13 amino acids. Germline values: CDR1 LGHNA, CDR2 YSLEER. V lost 5 bases, J lost 6 bases, and 13 bases lay in between. The CDR3: CASSSREWAEAFF. CDR3 nucleotides: TGCGCCAGCAGCTCAAGGGAATGGGCTGAAGCTTTCTTT.

CDR3 loop: CSASPEGLNTGELFF. Here the CDR3 DNA reads TGCAGTGCTAGCCCTGAGGGGCTGAACACCGGGGAGCTGTTTTTT. The V call is TRBV20-1, the J call TRBJ2-2; TRBD1 or TRBD2 may be the D gene (5 bases each). This CDR3 region has 15 residues. In germline, CDR1 is DFQATT, CDR2 SNEGSKA (reference sequence). The germline V and J ends were trimmed by 3 bases and 1 base, with 12 bases remaining between them.

In this sample, this clonotype turned up a few times. V gene TRBV5-1 combines with J gene TRBJ2-7; TRBD1 agrees at 11 bases. V trimming: 4 bases; J trimming: 0 bases; junction bases outside the gene matches: 9. The CDR3 spans 17 residues. Germline V gene data show CDR1 as SGHRS and CDR2 as YFSETQ. The CDR3 DNA follows: TGCGCCAGCAGCCCCGGACAGGGGGCCTATATCTCCTACGAGCAGTACTTC. Translation gives CASSPGQGAYISYEQYF.

This sequence joins TRBV11-2 and TRBJ2-5; weak D call: TRBD1 (6 bases). The J call may not be correct, given that the DNA end is closer to TRBJ2-7. This CDR3 spans 16 amino acids. Germline loops: CDR1 SGHAT, CDR2 FQNNGV. The CDR3: CASSLDRAGAQAEQYF. The CDR3 DNA reads as TGTGCCAGCAGCTTAGATCGGGCAGGGGCGCAAGCCGAGCAGTACTTC.

This clonotype was found a few times. The rearrangement links TRBV27 to TRBJ2-1; maybe TRBD2 (5 bases). The last part of the DNA fits TRBJ2-7 better; the J call may be wrong. This CDR3 has 15 amino acids. CDR1 MNHEY and CDR2 SMNVEV come from the germline V gene (reference sequence). CDR3 residues: CASSFIDRDSYEQYF. CDR3 sequence (DNA): TGTGCCAGCAGTTTTATCGACCGGGACTCCTACGAGCAGTACTTC.

This clonotype was found a few times. The CDR3 reads CASRAIAGGPYNEQFF. CDR3 nucleotide sequence: TGTGCCAGCAGAGCAATAGCGGGAGGGCCCTACAATGAGCAGTTCTTC. The V call is TRBV11-1, the J call TRBJ2-1, with TRBD2 matching over 11 bases. V lost 6 bases, J lost 2 bases, and 6 bases stayed unmatched. Germline values: CDR1 SGHAT, CDR2 FQDESV (reference sequence). The CDR3 is 16 residues long. Variable domain in full (rest from reference TRBV11-1 and TRBJ2-1): EAEVAQSPRYKITEKSQAVAFWCDPISGHATLYWYRQILGQGPELLVQFQDESVVDDSQLPKDRFSAERLKGVDSTLKIQPAELGDSAMYLCASRAIAGGPYNEQFFGPGTRLTVL.

This clonotype appeared many times. J is TRBJ2-5 and V is TRBV6-6; perhaps TRBD2 as D (5 bases). Trimming removed 6 bases from V and 1 base from J, with 12 bases in between. The CDR3 covers 14 residues. Germline assignment: CDR1 MNHNY and CDR2 SVGAGI (reference sequence). Here the CDR3 reads CASRSGSAQETQYF. The CDR3 DNA sequence: TGTGCCAGCAGGTCGGGGTCGGCCCAAGAGACCCAGTACTTC.

The V call is TRBV20-1, the J call TRBJ1-1; no definite D call. The germline V gene encodes CDR1 DFQATT and CDR2 SNEGSKA (reference sequence). This CDR3 has 11 amino acids. CDR3: CSSWLNTEAFF. In nucleotides, the CDR3 is TGCAGCTCCTGGTTGAACACTGAAGCTTTCTTT.

The V gene is TRBV20-1, the J gene TRBJ2-1; D perhaps matches TRBD2 (6 bases). The length of the CDR3 is 14 residues. CDR1 and CDR2 (germline): DFQATT, SNEGSKA (reference sequence). The V gene lost 1 base and the J gene lost 5 bases, with 12 bases spanning the gap. CDR3 sequence (DNA): TGCAGTGCTAGAGGGCTAGCGCCAAACAATGAGCAGTTCTTC. This translates into CSARGLAPNNEQFF.

In this sample, this clonotype turned up a few times. The CDR3 region is CASSPTRMTQDEQYF. CDR3 coding DNA: TGTGCCAGCAGTCCAACACGGATGACTCAGGACGAGCAGTACTTC. The chain couples TRBV6-2 or TRBV6-3 to TRBJ2-5; no clear D gene. The closer fit of TRBJ2-7 to the DNA end suggests the J call may be wrong. Germline CDR1 reads MNHEY; CDR2 reads SVGEGT. The CDR3 spans 15 residues.

CDR3 in DNA: TGTGCCAGCAGACATACAACGAGCACTGAAGCTTTCTTT. Protein sequence: CASRHTTSTEAFF. The J gene is TRBJ1-1, the V gene TRBV28; D remains unclear. V was pared by 6 bases and J by 4 bases, with 12 bases between. CDR1 is MDHEN, CDR2 SYDVKM, per germline. The CDR3 covers 13 residues.